Below, one T cell receptor beta chain is given with its context. The data are from a study of blood T cell repertoires in COVID-19. Across the whole study: Material from acute and convalescent COVID-19 was sourced from the United States, Italy and Spain. T cells, B-cell-depleted T cells, or PBMCs supplied cDNA or gDNA.

Study processing details: Nucleated cell number was recorded as an estimate derived from reference gene primer amplification. The table came from immunoSEQ multiplex PCR; TCRdb's copy has only in-frame clones and leaves some out. V, J and clone size were drawn from that table, and D and trimming were deduced from the DNA. Of 170,000 or so clones in the sample, about 86% are singletons; the top ten hold around an eighth. Seattle patients were enrolled during active infection and followed longitudinally. This sequence was found in a woman in her 70s with COVID-19, enrolled during active disease. The sample consisted of peripheral blood.

The DNA of the CDR3 is TGCAGTGCTAGTTACAGGGAGGGCTCCTACGAGCAGTACTTC. Encoded protein: CSASYREGSYEQYF. This rearrangement joins TRBV20-1 to TRBJ2-7; D is possibly TRBD2 (7 bases). V was trimmed by 3 bases and J by 0 bases, leaving 12 bases between them. The CDR3 totals 14 residues. CDR1 and CDR2 from the germline V gene are DFQATT and SNEGSKA (reference sequence).